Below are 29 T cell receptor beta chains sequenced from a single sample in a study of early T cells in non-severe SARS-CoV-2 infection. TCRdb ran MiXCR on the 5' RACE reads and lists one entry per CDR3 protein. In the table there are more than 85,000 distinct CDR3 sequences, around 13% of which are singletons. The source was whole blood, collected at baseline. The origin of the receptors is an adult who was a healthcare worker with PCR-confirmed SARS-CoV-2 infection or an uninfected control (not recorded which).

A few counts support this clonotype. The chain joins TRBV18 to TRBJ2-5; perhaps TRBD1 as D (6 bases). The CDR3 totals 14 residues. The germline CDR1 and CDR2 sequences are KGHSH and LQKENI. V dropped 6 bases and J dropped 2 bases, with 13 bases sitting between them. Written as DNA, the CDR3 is TGTGCCAGCTCCCCGCGGACAGCTCAAGAGACCCAGTACTTC. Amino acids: CASSPRTAQETQYF.

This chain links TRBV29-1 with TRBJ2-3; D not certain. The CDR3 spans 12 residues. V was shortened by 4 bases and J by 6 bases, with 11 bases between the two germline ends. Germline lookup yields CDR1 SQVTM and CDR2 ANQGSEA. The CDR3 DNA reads TGCAGCGTTGTTACTAAGACGGATACGCAGTATTTT. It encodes CSVVTKTDTQYF.

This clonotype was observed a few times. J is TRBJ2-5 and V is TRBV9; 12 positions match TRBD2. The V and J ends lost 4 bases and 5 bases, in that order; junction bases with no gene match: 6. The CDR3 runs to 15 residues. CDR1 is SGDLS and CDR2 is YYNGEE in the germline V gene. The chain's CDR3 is CASSTTGTSGETQYF. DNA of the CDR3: TGTGCCAGCAGCACCACCGGGACTAGCGGGGAGACCCAGTACTTC.

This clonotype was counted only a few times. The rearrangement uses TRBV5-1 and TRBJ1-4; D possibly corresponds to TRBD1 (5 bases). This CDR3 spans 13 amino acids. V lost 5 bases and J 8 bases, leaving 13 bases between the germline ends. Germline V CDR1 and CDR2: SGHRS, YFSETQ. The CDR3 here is CASRSGAGEKLFF. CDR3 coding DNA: TGCGCCAGCAGATCCGGGGCAGGGGAAAAACTGTTTTTT.

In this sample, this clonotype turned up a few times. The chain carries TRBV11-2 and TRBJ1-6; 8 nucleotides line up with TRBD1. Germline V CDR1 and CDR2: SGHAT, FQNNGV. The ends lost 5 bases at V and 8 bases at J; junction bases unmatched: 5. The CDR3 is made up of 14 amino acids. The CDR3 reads CASSPRGRYSPLHF. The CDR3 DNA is TGTGCCAGCAGCCCCAGGGGGCGATATTCACCCCTCCACTTT.

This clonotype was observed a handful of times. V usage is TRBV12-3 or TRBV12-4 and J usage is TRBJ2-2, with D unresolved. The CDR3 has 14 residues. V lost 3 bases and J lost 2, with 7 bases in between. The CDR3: CASSFDGNTGELFF. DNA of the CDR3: TGTGCCAGCAGTTTTGACGGTAACACCGGGGAGCTGTTTTTT.

CDR3 sequence reads: CASSPTRGTDTQYF. The CDR3, as DNA: TGTGCCAGCTCACCTACGCGGGGCACAGATACGCAGTATTTT. V gene TRBV18 combines with J gene TRBJ2-3; tentatively, D is TRBD2 (5 bases). The CDR3 is made up of 14 amino acids. V dropped 3 bases and J dropped 1 base, with 8 bases sitting between them. Looked up from germline, CDR1 is KGHSH and CDR2 is LQKENI.

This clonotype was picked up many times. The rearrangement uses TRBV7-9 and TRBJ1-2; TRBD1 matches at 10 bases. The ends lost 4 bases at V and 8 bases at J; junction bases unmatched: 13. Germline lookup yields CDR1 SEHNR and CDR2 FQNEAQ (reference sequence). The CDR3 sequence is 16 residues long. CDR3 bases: TGTGCCAGCAGCTCTCCGGGACAGGGGTCGTCTAGGGGCTACACCTTC. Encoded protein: CASSSPGQGSSRGYTF. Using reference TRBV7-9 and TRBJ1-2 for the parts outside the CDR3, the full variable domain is DTGVSQNPRHKITKRGQNVTFRCDPISEHNRLYWYRQTLGQGPEFLTYFQNEAQLEKSRLLSDRFSAERPKGSFSTLEIQRTEQGDSAMYLCASSSPGQGSSRGYTFGSGTRLTVV.

The CDR3 sequence: CASSLVASTDTQYF. The CDR3 region has the DNA TGTGCCAGCAGCTTAGTGGCCAGTACCGATACGCAGTATTTT. This rearrangement joins TRBV7-2 to TRBJ2-3, with D uncertain. In germline, CDR1 is SGHTA, CDR2 FQGNSA. The V and J ends lost 1 base and 6 bases respectively, with 11 bases between them. This CDR3 is built from 14 residues.

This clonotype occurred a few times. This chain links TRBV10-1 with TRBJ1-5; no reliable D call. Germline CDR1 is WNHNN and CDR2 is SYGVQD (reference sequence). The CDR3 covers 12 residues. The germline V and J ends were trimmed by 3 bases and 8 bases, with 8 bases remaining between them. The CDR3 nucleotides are TGCGCCAGCAGTGATCGACTGGAGCCCCAGCATTTT. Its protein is CASSDRLEPQHF.

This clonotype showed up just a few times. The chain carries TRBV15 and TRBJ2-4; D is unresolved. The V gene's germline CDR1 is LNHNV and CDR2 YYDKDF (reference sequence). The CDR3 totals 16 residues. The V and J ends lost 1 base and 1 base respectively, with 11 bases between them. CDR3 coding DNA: TGTGCCACCAGCAGAGCCGACCGCTTGGCCAAAAACATTCAGTACTTC. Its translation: CATSRADRLAKNIQYF.

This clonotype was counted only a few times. CDR3 nucleotide sequence: TGTGCCAGCTCACCATACAGCAGTCCTAACTATGGCTACACCTTC. Protein sequence: CASSPYSSPNYGYTF. The J gene is TRBJ1-2, the V gene TRBV18; no reliable D call. Germline loops: CDR1 KGHSH, CDR2 LQKENI. The V and J ends lost 2 bases and 0 bases respectively, with 10 bases between them. The CDR3 sequence is 15 residues long. Based on the CDR3 plus reference TRBV18 and TRBJ1-2, the full variable domain is NAGVMQNPRHLVRRRGQEARLRCSPMKGHSHVYWYRQLPEEGLKFMVYLQKENIIDESGMPKERFSAEFPKEGPSILRIQQVVRGDSAAYFCASSPYSSPNYGYTFGSGTRLTVV.

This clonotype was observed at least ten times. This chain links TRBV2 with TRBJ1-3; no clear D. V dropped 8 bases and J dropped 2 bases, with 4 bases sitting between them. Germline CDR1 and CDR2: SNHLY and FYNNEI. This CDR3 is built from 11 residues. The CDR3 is CASLTGNTIYF. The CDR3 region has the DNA TGTGCCAGCTTAACTGGAAACACCATATATTTT. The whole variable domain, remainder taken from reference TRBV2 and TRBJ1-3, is EPEVTQTPSHQVTQMGQEVILRCVPISNHLYFYWYRQILGQKVEFLVSFYNNEISEKSEIFDDQFSVERPDGSNFTLKIRSTKLEDSAMYFCASLTGNTIYFGEGSWLTVV.

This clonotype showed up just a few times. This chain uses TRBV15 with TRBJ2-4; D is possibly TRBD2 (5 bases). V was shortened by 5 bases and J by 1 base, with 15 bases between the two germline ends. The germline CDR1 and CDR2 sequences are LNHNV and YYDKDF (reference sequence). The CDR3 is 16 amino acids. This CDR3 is CATSETTGDAKNIQYF. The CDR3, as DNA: TGTGCCACCAGCGAGACCACCGGGGATGCCAAAAACATTCAGTACTTC.

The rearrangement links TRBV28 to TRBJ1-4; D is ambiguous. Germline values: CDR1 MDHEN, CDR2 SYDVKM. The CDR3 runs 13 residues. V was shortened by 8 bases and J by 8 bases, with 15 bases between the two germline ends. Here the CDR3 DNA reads TGTGCCAGCCTGTCAGCCGGGGAAGAAAAACTGTTTTTT. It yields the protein CASLSAGEEKLFF.

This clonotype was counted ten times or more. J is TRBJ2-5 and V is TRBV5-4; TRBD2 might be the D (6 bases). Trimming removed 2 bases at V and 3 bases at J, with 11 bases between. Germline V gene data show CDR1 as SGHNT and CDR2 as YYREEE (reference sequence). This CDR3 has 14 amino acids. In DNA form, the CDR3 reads TGTGCCAGCAGCTTCGGGGGTTCAGAAGAGACCCAGTACTTC. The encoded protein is CASSFGGSEETQYF.

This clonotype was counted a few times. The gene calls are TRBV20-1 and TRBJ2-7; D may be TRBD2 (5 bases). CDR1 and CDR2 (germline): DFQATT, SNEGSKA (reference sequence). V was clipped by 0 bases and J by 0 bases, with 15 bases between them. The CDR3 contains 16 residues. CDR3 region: CSARESRTGDSYEQYF. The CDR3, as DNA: TGCAGTGCTAGAGAGTCCCGGACTGGGGACTCCTACGAGCAGTACTTC.

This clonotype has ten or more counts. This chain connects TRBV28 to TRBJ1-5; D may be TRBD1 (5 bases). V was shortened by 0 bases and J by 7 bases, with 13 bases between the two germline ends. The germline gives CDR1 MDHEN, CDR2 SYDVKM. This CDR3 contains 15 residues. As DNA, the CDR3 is TGTGCCAGCAGTTTATGGTTTAAGGGGTGGCAGCCCCAGCATTTT. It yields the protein CASSLWFKGWQPQHF.

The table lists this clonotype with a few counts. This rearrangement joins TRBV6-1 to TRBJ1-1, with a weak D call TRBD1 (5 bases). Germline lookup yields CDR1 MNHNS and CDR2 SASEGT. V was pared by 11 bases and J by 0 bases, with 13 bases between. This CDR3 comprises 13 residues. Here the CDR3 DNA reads TGTGCCGGCACGGGGCTCTTGAACACTGAAGCTTTCTTT. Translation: CAGTGLLNTEAFF.

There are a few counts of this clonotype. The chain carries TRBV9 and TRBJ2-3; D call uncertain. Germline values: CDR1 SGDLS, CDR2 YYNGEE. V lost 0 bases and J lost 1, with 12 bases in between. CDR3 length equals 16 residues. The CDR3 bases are TGTGCCAGCAGCGTAGTAGGTGGCTTTGGCACAGATACGCAGTATTTT. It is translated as CASSVVGGFGTDTQYF.

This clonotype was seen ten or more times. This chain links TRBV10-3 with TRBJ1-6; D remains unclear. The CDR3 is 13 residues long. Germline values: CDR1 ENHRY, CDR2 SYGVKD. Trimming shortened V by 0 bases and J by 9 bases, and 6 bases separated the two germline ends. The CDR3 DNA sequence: TGTGCCATCAGTGAGTCGACGGGTTCACCCCTCCACTTT. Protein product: CAISESTGSPLHF.

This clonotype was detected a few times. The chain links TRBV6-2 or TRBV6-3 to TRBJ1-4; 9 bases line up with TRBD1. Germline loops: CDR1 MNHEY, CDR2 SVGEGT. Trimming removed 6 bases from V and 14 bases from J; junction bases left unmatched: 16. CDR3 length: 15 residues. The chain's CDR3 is CASRFAGTGRIRLFF. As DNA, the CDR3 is TGTGCCAGCAGATTCGCGGGGACAGGGAGGATTCGGCTGTTTTTT.

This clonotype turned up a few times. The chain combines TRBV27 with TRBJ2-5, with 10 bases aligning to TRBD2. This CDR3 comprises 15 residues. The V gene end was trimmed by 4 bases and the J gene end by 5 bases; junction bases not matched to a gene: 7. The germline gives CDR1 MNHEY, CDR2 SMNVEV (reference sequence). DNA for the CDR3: TGTGCCAGCAGTTCCTATAGCGGGGGGACGGAGACCCAGTACTTC. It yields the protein CASSSYSGGTETQYF.

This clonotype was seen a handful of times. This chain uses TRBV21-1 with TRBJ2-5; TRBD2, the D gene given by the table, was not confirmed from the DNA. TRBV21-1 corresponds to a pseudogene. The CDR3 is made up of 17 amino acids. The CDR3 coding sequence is TGTGCCAGCAGCATAAGCGGGGGAGCGGAGTACCAAGAGACCCAGTACTTC. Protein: CASSISGGAEYQETQYF.

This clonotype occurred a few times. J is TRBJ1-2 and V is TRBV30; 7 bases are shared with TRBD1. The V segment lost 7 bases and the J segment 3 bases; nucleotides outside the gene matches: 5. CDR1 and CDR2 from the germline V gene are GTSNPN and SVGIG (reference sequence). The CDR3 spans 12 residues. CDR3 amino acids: CAFPGGHYGYTF. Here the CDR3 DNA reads TGTGCCTTTCCAGGGGGTCACTATGGCTACACCTTC.

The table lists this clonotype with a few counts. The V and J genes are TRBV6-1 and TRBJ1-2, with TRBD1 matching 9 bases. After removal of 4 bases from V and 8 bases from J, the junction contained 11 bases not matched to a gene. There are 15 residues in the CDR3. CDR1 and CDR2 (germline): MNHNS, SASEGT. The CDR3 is CASSGQQGAMGGYTF. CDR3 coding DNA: TGTGCCAGCAGTGGACAACAGGGGGCGATGGGCGGCTACACCTTC.

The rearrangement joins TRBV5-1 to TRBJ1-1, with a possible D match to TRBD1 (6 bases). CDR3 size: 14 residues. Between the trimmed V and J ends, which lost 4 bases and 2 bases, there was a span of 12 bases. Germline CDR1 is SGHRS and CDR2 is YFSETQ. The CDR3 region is CASSKWTDNTEAFF. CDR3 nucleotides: TGCGCCAGCAGCAAGTGGACAGATAACACTGAAGCTTTCTTT.

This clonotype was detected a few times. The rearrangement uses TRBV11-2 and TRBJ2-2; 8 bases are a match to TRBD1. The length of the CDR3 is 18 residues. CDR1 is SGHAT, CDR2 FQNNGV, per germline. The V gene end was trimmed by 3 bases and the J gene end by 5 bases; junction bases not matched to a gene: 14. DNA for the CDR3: TGTGCCAGCAGCTTTTACCCAACCGGGACAGGTGGTACCGGGGAGCTGTTTTTT. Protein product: CASSFYPTGTGGTGELFF.

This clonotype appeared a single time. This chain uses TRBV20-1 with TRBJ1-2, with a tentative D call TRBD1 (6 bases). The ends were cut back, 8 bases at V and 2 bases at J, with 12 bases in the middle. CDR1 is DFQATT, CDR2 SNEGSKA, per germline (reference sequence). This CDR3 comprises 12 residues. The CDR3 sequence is CSPWGANYGYTF. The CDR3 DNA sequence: TGCAGTCCCTGGGGGGCGAACTATGGCTACACCTTC.